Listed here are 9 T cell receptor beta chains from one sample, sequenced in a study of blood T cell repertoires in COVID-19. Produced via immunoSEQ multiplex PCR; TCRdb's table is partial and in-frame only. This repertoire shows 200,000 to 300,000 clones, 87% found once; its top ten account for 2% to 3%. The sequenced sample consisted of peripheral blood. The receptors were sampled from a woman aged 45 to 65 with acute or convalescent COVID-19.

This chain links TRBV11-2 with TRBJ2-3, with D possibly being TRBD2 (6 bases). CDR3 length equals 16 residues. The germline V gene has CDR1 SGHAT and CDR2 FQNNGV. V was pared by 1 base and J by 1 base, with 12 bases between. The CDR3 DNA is TGTGCCAGCAGCTTAGGGGTGTCTAGCGGCACAGATACGCAGTATTTT. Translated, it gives CASSLGVSSGTDTQYF.

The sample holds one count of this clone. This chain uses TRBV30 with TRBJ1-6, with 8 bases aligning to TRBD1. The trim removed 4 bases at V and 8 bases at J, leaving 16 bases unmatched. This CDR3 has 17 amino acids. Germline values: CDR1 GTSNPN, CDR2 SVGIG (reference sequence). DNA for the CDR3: TGTGCCTGGACCAGGTCTCGATCCAGGGGGCTGGATTCACCCCTCCACTTT. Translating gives CAWTRSRSRGLDSPLHF.

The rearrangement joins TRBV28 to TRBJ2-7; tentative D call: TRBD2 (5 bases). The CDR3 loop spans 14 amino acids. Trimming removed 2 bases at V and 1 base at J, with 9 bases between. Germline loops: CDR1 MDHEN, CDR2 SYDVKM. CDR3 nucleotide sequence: TGTGCCAGCAGTTTAACGGGGAGATCCTACGAGCAGTACTTC. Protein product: CASSLTGRSYEQYF.

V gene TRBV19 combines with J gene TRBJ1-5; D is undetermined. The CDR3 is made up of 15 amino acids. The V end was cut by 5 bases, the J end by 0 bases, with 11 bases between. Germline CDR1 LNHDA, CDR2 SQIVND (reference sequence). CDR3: CASSAQSYSNQPQHF. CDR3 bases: TGTGCCAGTAGTGCACAGAGTTATAGCAATCAGCCCCAGCATTTT.

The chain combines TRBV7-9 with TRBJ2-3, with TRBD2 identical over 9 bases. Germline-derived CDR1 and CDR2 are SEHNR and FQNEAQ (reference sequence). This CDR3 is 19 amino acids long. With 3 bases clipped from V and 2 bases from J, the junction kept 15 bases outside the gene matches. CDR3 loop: CASSFPQLRAGGTTDTQYF. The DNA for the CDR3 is TGTGCCAGCAGCTTCCCCCAGCTACGGGCGGGAGGGACCACAGATACGCAGTATTTT.

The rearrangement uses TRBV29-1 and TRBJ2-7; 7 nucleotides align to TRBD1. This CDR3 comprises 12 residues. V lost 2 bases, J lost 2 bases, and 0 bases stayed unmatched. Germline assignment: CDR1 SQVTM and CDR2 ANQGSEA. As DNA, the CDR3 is TGCAGCGTTGAACAGGGGGCCTACGAGCAGTACTTC. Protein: CSVEQGAYEQYF.

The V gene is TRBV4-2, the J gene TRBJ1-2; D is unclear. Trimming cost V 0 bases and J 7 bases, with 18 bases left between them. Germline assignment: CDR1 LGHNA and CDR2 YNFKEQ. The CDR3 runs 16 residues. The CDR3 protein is CASSQDGLPKESGYTF. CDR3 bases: TGTGCCAGCAGCCAAGACGGACTTCCCAAAGAGAGTGGCTACACCTTC.

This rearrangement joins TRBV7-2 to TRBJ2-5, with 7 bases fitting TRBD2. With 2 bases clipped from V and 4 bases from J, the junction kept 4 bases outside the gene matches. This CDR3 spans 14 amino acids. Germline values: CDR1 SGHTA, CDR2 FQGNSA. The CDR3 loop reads CASSLLGGRETQYF. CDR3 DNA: TGTGCCAGCAGCTTACTCGGGGGGAGAGAGACCCAGTACTTC.

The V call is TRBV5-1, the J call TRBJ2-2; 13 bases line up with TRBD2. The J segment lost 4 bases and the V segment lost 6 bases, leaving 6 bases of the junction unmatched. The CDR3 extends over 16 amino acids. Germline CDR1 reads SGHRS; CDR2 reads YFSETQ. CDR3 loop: CASTTSGRASTGELFF. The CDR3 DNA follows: TGCGCCAGCACCACTAGCGGGAGGGCCTCCACCGGGGAGCTGTTTTTT.